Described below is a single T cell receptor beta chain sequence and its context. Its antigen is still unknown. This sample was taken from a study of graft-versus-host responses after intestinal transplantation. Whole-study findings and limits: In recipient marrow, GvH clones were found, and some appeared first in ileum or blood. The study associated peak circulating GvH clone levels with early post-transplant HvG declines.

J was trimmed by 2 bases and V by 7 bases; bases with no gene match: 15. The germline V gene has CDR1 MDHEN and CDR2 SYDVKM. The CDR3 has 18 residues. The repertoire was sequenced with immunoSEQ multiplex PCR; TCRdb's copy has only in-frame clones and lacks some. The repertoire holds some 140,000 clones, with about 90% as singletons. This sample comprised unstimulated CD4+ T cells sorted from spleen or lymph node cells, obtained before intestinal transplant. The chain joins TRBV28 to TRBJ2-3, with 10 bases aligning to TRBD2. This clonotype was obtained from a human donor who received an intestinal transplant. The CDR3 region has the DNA TGTGCCAGCACTTCGTCGTTTTTAGGGACTAGCGTCACAGATACGCAGTATTTT. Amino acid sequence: CASTSSFLGTSVTDTQYF. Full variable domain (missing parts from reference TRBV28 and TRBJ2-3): DVKVTQSSRYLVKRTGEKVFLECVQDMDHENMFWYRQDPGLGLRLIYFSYDVKMKEKGDIPEGYSVSREKKERFSLILESASTNQTSMYLCASTSSFLGTSVTDTQYFGPGTRLTVL.